One sample yielded the 5 T cell receptor beta chains listed below, sequenced in a study of read filtering for tumor transcriptome and immune sequencing (TCRdb year 2020). TCRdb names Illumina HiSeq 4000 as the instrument used. Starting from 350 to 450 ng RNA, TCR libraries were constructed with the Immunoverse kit using molecular barcoded adaptors that cover the alpha/delta and beta/gamma chains. TCRdb's own reprocessing of the public reads used fastp at Q25 and MiXCR and kept productive beta chains. One record per CDR3 amino acid sequence lists the most common genes and DNA. The table for this sample lists around 130,000 distinct CDR3 sequences; 10% to 15% of them were counted only once. Of the sample, approximately 11% falls within the top ten clones. Sequences were obtained from a population of CD138-negative cells sorted from bone marrow. Interpreted using the paper, the cell subset or site label stands for: bone marrow mononuclear cells depleted of CD138+ plasma/myeloma cells by negative magnetic selection. The receptors derive from a donor older than 35 with multiple myeloma.

This clonotype was recorded at least ten times. V is TRBV28 and J is TRBJ2-5; D not resolved. The V end was cut by 4 bases, the J end by 5 bases, with 11 bases between. This CDR3 region has 13 residues. The V gene's germline CDR1 is MDHEN and CDR2 SYDVKM. In nucleotides, the CDR3 is TGTGCCAGCAGTTCCCCCTCTGTTGAGACCCAGTACTTC. As protein: CASSSPSVETQYF.

This clonotype was picked up many times. The junction differs from germline at one of its ends, possibly a read error. The rearrangement links TRBV29-1 to TRBJ2-1; no clear D. The length of the CDR3 is 10 residues. Germline CDR1 SQVTM, CDR2 ANQGSEA. CDR3 protein: CSGQKSEQLF. The CDR3 region has the DNA TGCAGCGGCCAGAAGAGTGAGCAGCTCTTC.

Remarks on this clonotype: A much larger clone lies a single base off, so this may be a read error. The missing conserved phenylalanine or tryptophan at the end of this CDR3 makes a read error likely. The chain combines TRBV20-1 with TRBJ1-1; D not certain. Trimming removed 0 bases at V and 3 bases at J, with 8 bases between. Germline lookup yields CDR1 DFQATT and CDR2 SNEGSKA (reference sequence). The CDR3 is 13 residues long. The CDR3 nucleotides are TGCAGTGCTAGAGAGGGCGGTTACACTGAAGCTTTCTCT. It codes for CSAREGGYTEAFS.

This clonotype was recorded many times. The CDR3 here is CASSLERGAYNEQFF. CDR3 nucleotides: TGCGCCAGCAGCTTGGAGCGGGGGGCCTACAATGAGCAGTTCTTC. This sequence joins TRBV5-1 and TRBJ2-1; 9 bases line up with TRBD2. With V trimmed by 0 bases and J by 2 bases, 0 bases remained unmatched. Germline V gene sequence: CDR1 SGHRS, CDR2 YFSETQ. The CDR3 runs to 15 residues.

This clonotype appeared many times. The gene calls are TRBV28 and TRBJ2-1; D is undetermined. The CDR3 runs to 14 residues. The ends were cut back, 7 bases at V and 0 bases at J, with 10 bases in the middle. In germline, CDR1 is MDHEN, CDR2 SYDVKM. In nucleotides, the CDR3 is TGTGCCAGCAACGGCCCTAGCTCCTACAATGAGCAGTTCTTC. Amino acids: CASNGPSSYNEQFF. Supplemented by reference TRBV28 and TRBJ2-1, the full variable domain reads DVKVTQSSRYLVKRTGEKVFLECVQDMDHENMFWYRQDPGLGLRLIYFSYDVKMKEKGDIPEGYSVSREKKERFSLILESASTNQTSMYLCASNGPSSYNEQFFGPGTRLTVL.